The 28 T cell receptor beta chains presented below share a single source sample, sequenced in a study of CD8 T cells in Susac syndrome. Random hexamers were used to reverse transcribe the RNA input (about 0.45 to 1 ug). Each CDR3 protein gets one entry after TCRdb re-called the immunoSEQ multiplex PCR reads with MiXCR. The profile shows under 350,000 distinct CDR3 sequences, 92% of them singletons. The specimen was CD4+ T cells from PBMCs. These receptor sequences come from a human donor with multiple sclerosis.

The rearrangement links TRBV2 to TRBJ2-7; TRBD2 matches at 9 bases. Germline CDR1 and CDR2: SNHLY and FYNNEI. This CDR3 contains 13 residues. Germline trimming cut 8 bases from V and 7 bases from J; bases unmatched to any gene: 9. This CDR3 reads CASLWASGTEQYF. The CDR3 coding sequence is TGTGCCAGCCTCTGGGCTAGCGGGACGGAGCAGTACTTC.

The CDR3 DNA reads TGTGCCAGCAGCCTCCAACCGGCACCGAACACTGAAGCTTTCTTT. This sequence encodes CASSLQPAPNTEAFF. This chain uses TRBV7-3 with TRBJ1-1; D gene uncertain. This CDR3 has 15 residues. V lost 5 bases and J 1 base, leaving 14 bases between the germline ends. Germline V lookup: CDR1 SGHTA, CDR2 FQGTGA.

This clonotype was found once. The CDR3 here is CSALTGTGSDDEQFF. The CDR3 bases are TGCAGTGCTTTAACCGGGACAGGGTCTGATGATGAGCAGTTCTTC. V and J are TRBV20-1 and TRBJ2-1, with 9 positions matching TRBD1. CDR1 is DFQATT, CDR2 SNEGSKA, per germline (reference sequence). Losses at the gene ends were 5 bases for V and 8 bases for J; bases not matched to a gene: 13. The CDR3 length is 15 residues.

This clonotype was picked up one time. The chain combines TRBV2 with TRBJ1-1, with 7 bases that match TRBD1. This CDR3 comprises 14 residues. Germline trimming cut 11 bases from V and 5 bases from J; bases unmatched to any gene: 14. CDR1 and CDR2 (germline): SNHLY, FYNNEI. The CDR3 DNA reads as TGTGCCTCCTCTACGGGACAGCCAGGGACTGAAGCTTTCTTT. Its protein product is CASSTGQPGTEAFF.

The chain employs TRBV20-1 and TRBJ1-1; TRBD1 agrees at 12 bases. The CDR3 contains 16 residues. Germline CDR1 DFQATT, CDR2 SNEGSKA (reference sequence). V shed 6 bases and J 2 bases; nucleotides not matched to a gene: 10. The CDR3: CSAPPGTGGDNTEAFF. CDR3 bases: TGCAGTGCCCCGCCCGGGACAGGGGGCGACAACACTGAAGCTTTCTTT.

The rearrangement links TRBV5-1 to TRBJ2-7; maybe TRBD1 (7 bases). The germline V and J ends were trimmed by 0 bases and 5 bases, with 15 bases remaining between them. Germline values: CDR1 SGHRS, CDR2 YFSETQ. There are 15 residues in the CDR3. As DNA, the CDR3 is TGCGCCAGCAGCTTGGCCGTAGGAGGGGGCCACGAGCAGTACTTC. Translating gives CASSLAVGGGHEQYF.

The chain carries TRBV11-3 and TRBJ2-7, with D unresolved. Trimming removed 2 bases at V and 7 bases at J, with 15 bases between. This CDR3 spans 14 amino acids. CDR1 and CDR2 (germline): SGHNT, YENEEA. CDR3 residues: CASSLPGPQYEQYF. CDR3 nucleotide sequence: TGTGCCAGCAGCTTACCCGGGCCCCAGTATGAGCAGTACTTC.

This CDR3 is CASSRGQGDQPQHF. In DNA form, the CDR3 reads TGTGCCAGCAGCCGAGGACAGGGCGATCAGCCCCAGCATTTT. The chain recombines TRBV5-6 with TRBJ1-5; 8 bases map to TRBD1. This CDR3 region has 14 residues. J was trimmed by 5 bases and V by 4 bases; bases with no gene match: 5. CDR1 is SGHDT and CDR2 is YYEEEE in the germline V gene.

This chain links TRBV24-1 with TRBJ2-2; D unresolved. V gave up 6 bases and J gave up 2 bases, with 12 bases separating them. This CDR3 is built from 15 residues. Germline CDR1 and CDR2: KGHDR and SFDVKD. The CDR3 reads CATSTPELNTGELFF. DNA of the CDR3: TGTGCCACCAGTACCCCGGAGTTAAACACCGGGGAGCTGTTTTTT.

This chain joins TRBV15 and TRBJ1-6, with a possible D match to TRBD1 (5 bases). Between the trimmed V and J ends, which lost 0 bases and 10 bases, there was a span of 13 bases. CDR3 length: 15 residues. Looked up from germline, CDR1 is LNHNV and CDR2 is YYDKDF (reference sequence). The CDR3 loop reads CATSRDRGKGSPLHF. The DNA of the CDR3 is TGTGCCACCAGCAGAGATCGAGGGAAGGGGTCACCCCTCCACTTT. Variable domain in full (rest from reference TRBV15 and TRBJ1-6): DAMVIQNPRYQVTQFGKPVTLSCSQTLNHNVMYWYQQKSSQAPKLLFHYYDKDFNNEADTPDNFQSRRPNTSFCFLDIRSPGLGDTAMYLCATSRDRGKGSPLHFGNGTRLTVT.

The CDR3 sequence: CASSQDLYRNYGYTF. The CDR3 nucleotides read TGCGCCAGCAGCCAAGATCTCTACAGGAACTATGGCTACACCTTC. The rearrangement links TRBV4-3 to TRBJ1-2, with D maybe TRBD1 (5 bases). Trimming took 0 bases from V and 2 from J, leaving 10 bases between them. Germline CDR1 LGHNA, CDR2 YSLEER. The CDR3 sequence is 15 residues long.

The genes are TRBV4-3 and TRBJ2-2; D may be TRBD1 (6 bases). Germline lookup yields CDR1 LGHNA and CDR2 YSLEER. Trimming shortened V by 5 bases and J by 5 bases, and 18 bases separated the two germline ends. CDR3 length equals 16 residues. CDR3 protein: CASSYTGTRGTGELFF. CDR3 DNA sequence: TGCGCCAGCAGCTATACCGGGACACGGGGAACCGGGGAGCTGTTTTTT.

This sequence joins TRBV20-1 and TRBJ1-1; D is unclear. V was shortened by 0 bases and J by 4 bases, with 12 bases between the two germline ends. The CDR3 is made up of 14 amino acids. The germline V gene has CDR1 DFQATT and CDR2 SNEGSKA (reference sequence). The CDR3 region has the DNA TGCAGTGCTAGAGATTTCCGGTCGGGCACTGAAGCTTTCTTT. Translating it yields CSARDFRSGTEAFF.

This chain joins TRBV6-6 and TRBJ2-3; 8 bases map to TRBD1. Germline V gives CDR1 MNHNY, CDR2 SVGAGI (reference sequence). Trimming took 8 bases from V and 4 from J; bases not matched to a gene: 5. CDR3 length: 13 amino acids. CDR3 bases: TGTGCCAGCCGGGACAGGTGGGCAGATACGCAGTATTTT. Translated, it gives CASRDRWADTQYF.

CDR3 sequence (DNA): TGTGCCAGCTCACCAAGAGGACCGGGACTAGCGGGAGGAGGGTACGAGCAGTACTTC. Translating gives CASSPRGPGLAGGGYEQYF. The chain links TRBV18 to TRBJ2-7; 15 bases line up with TRBD2. The CDR3 has 19 residues. J was trimmed by 4 bases and V by 2 bases; bases with no gene match: 12. The germline V gene encodes CDR1 KGHSH and CDR2 LQKENI.

The chain couples TRBV29-1 to TRBJ2-3; TRBD2 matches at 11 bases. From germline, CDR1 is SQVTM and CDR2 ANQGSEA. Unmatched junction bases numbered 9, after V lost 4 bases and J lost 6 bases. The length of the CDR3 is 15 residues. CDR3 region: CSVGTSGSLRDTQYF. In nucleotides, the CDR3 is TGCAGCGTTGGGACTAGCGGGTCCTTGAGGGATACGCAGTATTTT.

The count of this clonotype is one. The CDR3 here is CSGGTVNTEAFF. The DNA of the CDR3 is TGCAGCGGAGGGACGGTGAACACTGAAGCTTTCTTT. This chain connects TRBV29-1 to TRBJ1-1; D possibly corresponds to TRBD1 (5 bases). From germline, CDR1 is SQVTM and CDR2 ANQGSEA. The CDR3 contains 12 residues. V was pared by 7 bases and J by 0 bases, with 9 bases between.

The V call is TRBV29-1, the J call TRBJ2-2, with D maybe TRBD2 (6 bases). Germline CDR1 reads SQVTM; CDR2 reads ANQGSEA. The CDR3 has 13 residues. V dropped 8 bases and J dropped 2 bases, with 12 bases sitting between them. The CDR3 protein is CSCKRANTGELFF. CDR3 DNA: TGCAGCTGTAAGCGGGCTAACACCGGGGAGCTGTTTTTT.

A single count supports this clonotype. The chain uses TRBV12-3 or TRBV12-4 and TRBJ1-3; no clear D gene. This CDR3 spans 14 amino acids. Between the trimmed V and J ends, which lost 7 bases and 0 bases, there was a span of 10 bases. As DNA, the CDR3 is TGTGCCAGCACGGAAGGACGCTCTGGAAACACCATATATTTT. Translated: CASTEGRSGNTIYF.

The chain employs TRBV7-3 and TRBJ1-1, with 7 bases fitting TRBD1. Germline loops: CDR1 SGHTA, CDR2 FQGTGA. J gave up 8 bases and V 6 bases, and 9 bases lay outside the gene matches. This CDR3 region has 13 residues. Here the CDR3 reads CASRPNRDREAFF. The CDR3 DNA sequence: TGTGCCAGCAGGCCAAACCGGGACAGAGAAGCTTTCTTT.

This sequence joins TRBV2 and TRBJ1-2; 8 nucleotides agree with TRBD1. CDR1 SNHLY and CDR2 FYNNEI come from the germline V gene. This CDR3 contains 14 residues. Trimming at V came to 7 bases and at J to 4 bases, leaving 8 bases not matched to a gene. DNA for the CDR3: TGTGCCAGCATGGGACAGGCCAATTCCTATGGCTACACCTTC. Translation gives CASMGQANSYGYTF.

This chain joins TRBV29-1 and TRBJ2-2; 8 bases agree with TRBD2. After removal of 2 bases from V and 0 bases from J, the junction contained 2 bases not matched to a gene. The CDR3 length is 15 residues. Germline loops: CDR1 SQVTM, CDR2 ANQGSEA. The CDR3 spells CSVEWRGANTGELFF. The CDR3 nucleotides are TGCAGCGTTGAATGGCGGGGGGCGAACACCGGGGAGCTGTTTTTT.

The genes are TRBV6-2 or TRBV6-3 and TRBJ2-3; the D is unclear. The CDR3 consists of 14 residues. The germline CDR1 and CDR2 sequences are MNHEY and SVGEGT. The germline V and J ends were trimmed by 5 bases and 5 bases, with 14 bases remaining between them. The CDR3 reads CASSRAPRGDTQYF. CDR3 sequence (DNA): TGTGCCAGCAGTAGGGCCCCGCGAGGAGATACGCAGTATTTT.

The chain employs TRBV6-6 and TRBJ2-1; D is unclear. Trimming removed 6 bases at V and 4 bases at J, with 13 bases between. The CDR3 consists of 14 residues. Germline CDR1 and CDR2: MNHNY and SVGAGI (reference sequence). The CDR3 loop reads CASRQTRQYNEQFF. Written as DNA, the CDR3 is TGTGCCAGCAGGCAAACTCGCCAGTACAATGAGCAGTTCTTC.

The J gene is TRBJ1-1, the V gene TRBV27, with 7 bases that match TRBD1. The germline CDR1 and CDR2 sequences are MNHEY and SMNVEV (reference sequence). V lost 5 bases to trimming and J lost 0 bases; unmatched junction nucleotides: 6. The CDR3 is 15 amino acids. The CDR3 protein is CASSLPGQLNTEAFF. CDR3 nucleotide sequence: TGTGCCAGCAGTCTCCCGGGACAGCTGAACACTGAAGCTTTCTTT.

The chain has TRBV6-5 and TRBJ2-3, with TRBD2 identical over 7 bases. The CDR3 is made up of 15 amino acids. J lost 3 bases, V lost 8 bases, and 11 bases had no gene match. Germline V lookup: CDR1 MNHEY, CDR2 SVGAGI. Here the CDR3 reads CASRGGSLFTDTQYF. The CDR3 coding sequence is TGTGCCAGCCGCGGCGGGAGCCTCTTTACAGATACGCAGTATTTT.

The rearrangement uses TRBV5-1 and TRBJ2-6; 11 nucleotides align to TRBD1. V was clipped by 4 bases and J by 1 base; unmatched bases: 7. This CDR3 contains 18 residues. Germline V gene sequence: CDR1 SGHRS, CDR2 YFSETQ. This CDR3 reads CASSPDRGRWSGANVLTF. The CDR3 coding sequence is TGCGCCAGCAGCCCGGACAGGGGGCGATGGTCTGGGGCCAACGTCCTGACTTTC.

This chain links TRBV12-5 with TRBJ2-1; tentatively, D is TRBD1 (6 bases). V was trimmed by 6 bases and J by 2 bases, leaving 14 bases between them. The CDR3 is made up of 15 amino acids. CDR1 and CDR2 from the germline V gene are LGHNT and FRNRAP. The CDR3 protein is CASGQQGTAYNEQFF. As DNA, the CDR3 is TGTGCTAGTGGGCAACAGGGAACCGCCTACAATGAGCAGTTCTTC.